The 30 T cell receptor beta chains below were found in one sample sequenced in a study of post-analysis software for immune sequencing data. These receptors lack a known antigen. Unique molecular identifiers featured in each of the TCR beta cDNA libraries. TCRdb re-called the PCR reads with MiXCR, one entry per CDR3 protein. The top ten hold 4.9% of the sample, which has roughly 800,000 distinct CDR3 sequences, more than 45% seen once. Study-wide points: Comparison of patients with controls showed five TRBV segments more frequent in patients, TRBV5-6, TRBV5-1 and TRBV20-1 among them.

Sequenced input: blood. All receptors come from a girl under 18 with multiple sclerosis.

Points on this clonotype: One junction end does not reproduce the germline sequence, and a read error may be involved. This rearrangement joins TRBV5-1 to TRBJ1-1; D uncertain. The CDR3 totals 13 residues. Germline lookup yields CDR1 SGHRS and CDR2 YFSETQ. CDR3 protein: CASSLLGDTEAFF. CDR3 nucleotides: TGTGCCAGCAGCCTCCTCGGGGACACTGAAGCTTTCTTT.

V usage is TRBV5-1 and J usage is TRBJ2-3; 7 bases are shared with TRBD1. CDR3 length: 19 residues. Unmatched junction bases numbered 21, after V lost 6 bases and J lost 2 bases. In germline, CDR1 is SGHRS, CDR2 YFSETQ. CDR3 sequence reads: CASNFRTIRDSRYTDTQYF. CDR3 in DNA: TGCGCCAGCAACTTTAGGACAATACGGGACAGTCGATACACAGATACGCAGTATTTT.

J is TRBJ2-2 and V is TRBV24-1; maybe TRBD2 (5 bases). CDR3 length: 12 residues. CDR1 KGHDR and CDR2 SFDVKD come from the germline V gene. V lost 9 bases and J 5 bases, leaving 9 bases between the germline ends. This CDR3 is CATSRVTGELFF. In nucleotides, the CDR3 is TGTGCCACCTCGAGGGTAACCGGGGAGCTGTTTTTT.

This clonotype was counted only a few times. The J gene is TRBJ2-3, the V gene TRBV6-5; 8 positions match TRBD2. This CDR3 is built from 16 residues. With V trimmed by 0 bases and J by 4 bases, 6 bases remained unmatched. Germline V gene data show CDR1 as MNHEY and CDR2 as SVGAGI. The CDR3 DNA sequence: TGTGCCAGCAGTTACTCGAAGGCGGGAGGACCAGATACGCAGTATTTT. This gives the protein CASSYSKAGGPDTQYF.

This clonotype was seen only a few times. The J gene is TRBJ2-1, the V gene TRBV20-1; D may be TRBD1 or TRBD2 (5 bases each). From germline, CDR1 is DFQATT and CDR2 SNEGSKA (reference sequence). Trimming pared 5 bases from V and 1 base from J, leaving 15 bases between. The CDR3 runs to 15 residues. The CDR3 sequence: CSAEQGRGSYNEQFF. Here the CDR3 DNA reads TGCAGTGCTGAGCAGGGTCGAGGGTCCTACAATGAGCAGTTCTTC.

This clonotype was counted between two and nine times. V usage is TRBV12-3 or TRBV12-4 and J usage is TRBJ2-4, with D perhaps assigned TRBD1 or TRBD2 (7 bases each). V lost 5 bases and J lost 10, with 18 bases in between. The CDR3 runs to 14 residues. The CDR3 loop reads CASSHGTEGGIQYF. DNA of the CDR3: TGTGCCAGCAGTCACGGGACAGAGGGGGGGATTCAGTACTTC.

The chain carries TRBV2 and TRBJ2-3, with 8 bases lining up with TRBD1. Trimming took 7 bases from V and 3 from J; bases not matched to a gene: 9. CDR1 SNHLY and CDR2 FYNNEI come from the germline V gene. The CDR3 has 15 amino acids. The CDR3 here is CASNDDRGITDTQYF. The CDR3 nucleotides are TGTGCCAGCAACGATGACAGGGGAATAACAGATACGCAGTATTTT.

This clonotype was seen a handful of times. The chain recombines TRBV7-9 with TRBJ2-1, with TRBD2 identical over 8 bases. Losses at the gene ends were 1 base for V and 5 bases for J; bases not matched to a gene: 7. CDR3 length equals 16 residues. Germline CDR1 is SEHNR and CDR2 is FQNEAQ (reference sequence). The CDR3 loop reads CASSLVGSGRDNEQFF. In DNA, the CDR3 is TGTGCCAGCAGCTTAGTCGGAAGCGGGAGAGACAATGAGCAGTTCTTC.

This clonotype was counted only a few times. The V call is TRBV9, the J call TRBJ2-3; 8 nucleotides line up with TRBD2. Germline loops: CDR1 SGDLS, CDR2 YYNGEE. The CDR3 is 16 residues long. The junction had 12 bases not matched to a gene; V was cut back by 0 bases and J by 9 bases. DNA for the CDR3: TGTGCCAGCAGCGTAGTGGGTAGCGGGGCAGGTGGAACGCAGTATTTT. Translating it yields CASSVVGSGAGGTQYF.

For the CDR3, the DNA is TGTGCCAGCAGCCAGGGACTAGCGGGAGAATACGAGCAGTACTTC. Translation: CASSQGLAGEYEQYF. This sequence joins TRBV4-2 and TRBJ2-7, with 14 positions matching TRBD2. With V trimmed by 3 bases and J by 4 bases, 2 bases remained unmatched. The CDR3 contains 15 residues. The V gene's germline CDR1 is LGHNA and CDR2 YNFKEQ.

The chain combines TRBV15 with TRBJ2-3, with TRBD1 identical over 7 bases. Germline V CDR1 and CDR2: LNHNV, YYDKDF (reference sequence). V shed 2 bases, J shed 2 bases, and the junction held 10 bases outside the gene matches. The CDR3 is 17 residues long. CDR3 DNA: TGTGCCACCAGCAGACCCTCGGACAGGCTCGACACAGATACGCAGTATTTT. It is translated as CATSRPSDRLDTDTQYF.

The chain uses TRBV4-3 and TRBJ1-4; 7 bases are shared with TRBD1. This CDR3 is built from 15 residues. CDR1 is LGHNA, CDR2 YSLEER, per germline. V dropped 1 base and J dropped 8; count of bases not matched to a gene: 7. The chain's CDR3 is CASSQGWTGWEKLFF. CDR3 DNA sequence: TGCGCCAGCAGCCAAGGTTGGACAGGATGGGAAAAACTGTTTTTT.

The chain combines TRBV5-6 with TRBJ1-1; no definite D call. Germline V gives CDR1 SGHDT, CDR2 YYEEEE. The CDR3 length is 13 residues. The germline V and J ends were trimmed by 4 bases and 5 bases, with 12 bases remaining between them. CDR3 in amino acids: CASSRGWETEAFF. The CDR3 nucleotides are TGTGCCAGCAGCCGGGGTTGGGAGACTGAAGCTTTCTTT. The full variable domain, rest sourced from reference TRBV5-6 and TRBJ1-1, is DAGVTQSPTHLIKTRGQQVTLRCSPKSGHDTVSWYQQALGQGPQFIFQYYEEEERQRGNFPDRFSGHQFPNYSSELNVNALLLGDSALYLCASSRGWETEAFFGQGTRLTVV.

This clonotype turned up a few times. V and J are TRBV6-5 and TRBJ1-1; 7 positions match TRBD1. The germline gives CDR1 MNHEY, CDR2 SVGAGI. The CDR3 is 15 amino acids. J gave up 0 bases and V 6 bases, and 7 bases lay outside the gene matches. CDR3 sequence reads: CASSRQGTVNTEAFF. The CDR3 nucleotides read TGTGCCAGCAGCCGACAGGGAACGGTGAACACTGAAGCTTTCTTT.

Concerning this clonotype itself: Compared with germline, one end of the junction differs, possibly owing to a read error. The chain carries TRBV12-3 or TRBV12-4 and TRBJ2-5; 7 bases fit TRBD1. The CDR3 contains 14 residues. The CDR3 reads CAGSLHRGQETQYF. The CDR3 DNA reads TGTGCCGGCAGTTTACACAGGGGACAAGAGACCCAGTACTTC.

J is TRBJ2-1 and V is TRBV29-1; perhaps TRBD1 as D (5 bases). CDR1 is SQVTM and CDR2 is ANQGSEA in the germline V gene. This CDR3 is built from 13 residues. The ends were cut back, 8 bases at V and 7 bases at J, with 18 bases in the middle. The CDR3 nucleotides are TGCAGCTCCCGCCCCCCAGGGTGGAATGAGCAGTTCTTC. Protein: CSSRPPGWNEQFF.

CDR3 sequence reads: CSVEDRWQIQDEQFF. The CDR3, as DNA: TGCAGCGTTGAAGATCGATGGCAGATTCAAGATGAGCAGTTCTTC. The chain is built from TRBV29-1 and TRBJ2-1, with D hard to call. From germline, CDR1 is SQVTM and CDR2 ANQGSEA. Trimming removed 0 bases from V and 8 bases from J, with 17 bases in between. This CDR3 has 15 residues.

The chain joins TRBV18 to TRBJ2-7; D might be TRBD1 or TRBD2, each matching 6 bases. The CDR3 length is 13 residues. CDR1 and CDR2 from the germline V gene are KGHSH and LQKENI. The V gene lost 2 bases and the J gene lost 12 bases, with 17 bases spanning the gap. The CDR3 sequence: CASSPDLQGGLYF. The CDR3 bases are TGTGCCAGCTCACCAGACCTACAGGGAGGTCTGTACTTC.

In this sample, this clonotype turned up a few times. V and J are TRBV6-5 and TRBJ2-7; D is ambiguous. The germline V gene has CDR1 MNHEY and CDR2 SVGAGI. The germline V and J ends were trimmed by 0 bases and 2 bases, with 14 bases remaining between them. The CDR3 has 16 amino acids. In DNA, the CDR3 is TGTGCCAGCAGTTACTCGACCTTACAGCCCACCTACGAGCAGTACTTC. Translated: CASSYSTLQPTYEQYF.

The chain is built from TRBV15 and TRBJ1-1; TRBD1 aligns across 7 bases. CDR1 and CDR2 from the germline V gene are LNHNV and YYDKDF (reference sequence). The V and J ends lost 2 bases and 6 bases, in that order; junction bases with no gene match: 9. The length of the CDR3 is 15 residues. CDR3 nucleotide sequence: TGTGCCACCAGCAGACAAAGACAGGGAAGGGCTGAAGCTTTCTTT. This encodes CATSRQRQGRAEAFF.

The chain uses TRBV12-3 or TRBV12-4 and TRBJ2-2; D uncertain. Trimming pared 3 bases from V and 7 bases from J, leaving 6 bases between. This CDR3 is built from 12 residues. In nucleotides, the CDR3 is TGTGCCAGCAGTTTTACGGGCGGGGAGCTGTTTTTT. This gives the protein CASSFTGGELFF.

This rearrangement joins TRBV27 to TRBJ2-7; TRBD1 matches 7 bases. The CDR3 contains 14 residues. Looked up from germline, CDR1 is MNHEY and CDR2 is SMNVEV (reference sequence). The junction had 8 bases not matched to a gene; V was cut back by 6 bases and J by 3 bases. CDR3 DNA sequence: TGTGCCAGCAGCCACATGACAGGGTACTACGAGCAGTACTTC. Protein sequence: CASSHMTGYYEQYF.

This clonotype has more than one count but fewer than ten. J is TRBJ2-5 and V is TRBV28; tentative D call: TRBD2 (5 bases). V was pared by 3 bases and J by 1 base, with 9 bases between. The CDR3 spans 14 residues. Germline V gene lookup returns CDR1 MDHEN and CDR2 SYDVKM. The CDR3 coding sequence is TGTGCCAGCAGTTTCGGGGTTTCCCAAGAGACCCAGTACTTC. Encoded protein: CASSFGVSQETQYF.

The CDR3 nucleotides are TGTGCCAGCAGTCCCGGGACAGTAGGCTCACCCCTCCACTTT. Encoded protein: CASSPGTVGSPLHF. V is TRBV27 and J is TRBJ1-6, with 7 bases aligning to TRBD1. Germline CDR1 and CDR2: MNHEY and SMNVEV (reference sequence). CDR3 size: 14 residues. V shed 5 bases, J shed 10 bases, and the junction held 8 bases outside the gene matches.

The rearrangement joins TRBV29-1 to TRBJ2-1; TRBD2 agrees at 7 bases. The CDR3 spans 24 residues. V shed 4 bases, J shed 1 base, and the junction held 34 bases outside the gene matches. Germline-derived CDR1 and CDR2 are SQVTM and ANQGSEA. The CDR3: CSVGRYPGGSGRLNPTASYNEQFF. The DNA for the CDR3 is TGCAGCGTTGGCCGATATCCGGGAGGTAGCGGTCGCCTAAACCCGACCGCTTCCTACAATGAGCAGTTCTTC.

Regarding this clonotype: One junction end does not reproduce the germline sequence, and a read error may be involved. This rearrangement joins TRBV7-6 to TRBJ2-1, with D possibly being TRBD1 (6 bases). The CDR3 has 16 amino acids. Germline V gene lookup returns CDR1 SGHVS and CDR2 FNYEAQ. CDR3 residues: CACSLEGTGTYNEQFF. Written as DNA, the CDR3 is TGTGCCTGCAGCTTAGAGGGTACAGGGACCTACAATGAGCAGTTCTTC.

In its sample, this clonotype was seen a few times. V and J are TRBV15 and TRBJ2-3; 7 positions match TRBD1. From germline, CDR1 is LNHNV and CDR2 YYDKDF (reference sequence). V lost 0 bases to trimming and J lost 3 bases; unmatched junction nucleotides: 3. The CDR3 spans 15 residues. The CDR3 region is CATSRDPTGTDTQYF. The CDR3 nucleotides are TGTGCCACCAGCAGAGATCCGACAGGGACAGATACGCAGTATTTT. Combining the CDR3 with reference TRBV15 and TRBJ2-3 gives the whole variable domain DAMVIQNPRYQVTQFGKPVTLSCSQTLNHNVMYWYQQKSSQAPKLLFHYYDKDFNNEADTPDNFQSRRPNTSFCFLDIRSPGLGDTAMYLCATSRDPTGTDTQYFGPGTRLTVL.

The rearrangement joins TRBV5-1 to TRBJ2-3; tentative D call: TRBD1 (5 bases). V lost 2 bases and J lost 0, with 10 bases in between. Germline V CDR1 and CDR2: SGHRS, YFSETQ. The CDR3 runs to 15 residues. CDR3 DNA sequence: TGCGCCAGCAGCTTCCCCGGACAAAGCACAGATACGCAGTATTTT. Its protein is CASSFPGQSTDTQYF.

J is TRBJ1-1 and V is TRBV7-3; D not certain. This CDR3 has 13 residues. The germline CDR1 and CDR2 sequences are SGHTA and FQGTGA. V shed 3 bases and J shed 4 bases, with 9 bases lying between them. Here the CDR3 DNA reads TGTGCCAGCAGCTTCGGGGAGAGCACTGAAGCTTTCTTT. Translation gives CASSFGESTEAFF.

This clonotype was seen just once. The chain uses TRBV7-2 and TRBJ2-2, with TRBD2 matching 8 bases. V dropped 5 bases and J dropped 7; count of bases not matched to a gene: 9. Looked up from germline, CDR1 is SGHTA and CDR2 is FQGNSA. This CDR3 has 15 amino acids. CDR3 protein: CASSLEGLVGGELFF. CDR3 nucleotides: TGTGCCAGCAGCCTAGAGGGACTAGTAGGCGGGGAGCTGTTTTTT.